The present entry profiles one TCR beta chain with its context. Its specificity is unknown. Relative to the germline gene, one junction end is altered; a read error may explain this. The germline gives CDR1 MNHEY, CDR2 SVGAGI. CDR3 length: 15 amino acids. This entry belongs to a study of tumor and adjacent non-tumor tissue in lung cancer. Findings and limits, study-wide: Shorter survival was associated with higher TCR diversity in tumors. Significantly higher TCR diversity was found in tumor than normal lung. Top 100 clones took a larger repertoire share in normal lung.

TCRbeta libraries were built with three rounds of nested PCR, modified from ARM-PCR. TCRdb passed the multiplex PCR reads through MiXCR, listing each CDR3 protein once. This repertoire shows about 85,000 distinct CDR3 sequences, about 61% found once; its top ten account for around 15%. No cell sorting was done before RNA was extracted from the tissue. This chain links TRBV6-5 with TRBJ2-4; D is unclear. Sequencing input: lung tumor tissue. The sequence came from a man between 65 and 79 years old with non-small cell lung cancer. The CDR3: CASSLLIGTKNIKYF. The DNA of the CDR3 is TGTGCCAGCAGCCTGCTTATTGGAACCAAAAACATTAAGTACTTC.